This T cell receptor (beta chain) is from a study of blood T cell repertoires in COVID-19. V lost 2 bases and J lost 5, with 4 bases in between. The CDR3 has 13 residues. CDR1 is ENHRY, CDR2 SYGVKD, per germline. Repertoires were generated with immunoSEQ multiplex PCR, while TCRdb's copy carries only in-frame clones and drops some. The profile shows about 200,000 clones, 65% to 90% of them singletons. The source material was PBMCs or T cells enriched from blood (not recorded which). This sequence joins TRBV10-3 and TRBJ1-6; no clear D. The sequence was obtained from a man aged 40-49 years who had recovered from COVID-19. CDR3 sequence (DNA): TGTGCCATCAGTGAGGGCCATAATTCACCCCTCCACTTT. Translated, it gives CAISEGHNSPLHF.